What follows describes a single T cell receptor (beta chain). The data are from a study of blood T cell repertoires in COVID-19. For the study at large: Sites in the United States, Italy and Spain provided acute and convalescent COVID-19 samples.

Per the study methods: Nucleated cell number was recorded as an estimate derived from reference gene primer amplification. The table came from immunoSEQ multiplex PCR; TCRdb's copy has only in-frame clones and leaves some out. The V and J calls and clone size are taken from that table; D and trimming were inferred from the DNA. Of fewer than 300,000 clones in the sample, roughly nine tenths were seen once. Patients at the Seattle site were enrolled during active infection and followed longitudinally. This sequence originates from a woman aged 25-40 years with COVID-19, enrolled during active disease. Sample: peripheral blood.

CDR3: CASSQGGYRTNYGYTF. DNA of the CDR3: TGTGCCAGCAGCCAAGGAGGGTACCGAACTAACTATGGCTACACCTTC. This chain joins TRBV3-1 (or the pseudogene TRBV3-2) and TRBJ1-2; no clear D. The CDR3 loop spans 16 amino acids. V was shortened by 1 base and J by 0 bases, with 12 bases between the two germline ends. Germline CDR1 is LGHDT and CDR2 is YNNKEL (reference sequence).